This T cell receptor beta chain was sequenced during a study of blood T cell repertoires in COVID-19 (dated by TCRdb to the early 2020s). For context, the study as a whole: Samples from collaborators originated in the United States, Italy and Spain and spanned both the acute and convalescent phases of COVID-19. The prospective study material was composed of cDNA or gDNA derived from T cells, B-cell-depleted T cells, or PBMCs. A freely available public database, intended as a resource for researchers studying the immune response to SARS-CoV-2, is where the repertoires were released. Samples were obtained from the ongoing ImmuneRACE study (first 160 participants) and from approximately 1,200 subjects provided by 6 global collaborators. The dataset comprised deeply sampled blood TCRbeta repertoires from subjects exposed to, actively infected with, or recovered from COVID-19. Nearly every sample came with metadata listing a de-identified subject ID, COVID-19 status, age in years and sex. Where HLA class I and class II types were available, the types were taken from metadata supplied by the sample provider, not from assay-based typing. Points the paper makes about the study in general: Clinical and demographic metadata were provided uncurated, with the amount varying by source and participant.

Participants in the prospective study were enrolled through a virtual design, were aged about 18 to 89 years, and lived in about two dozen United States geographic areas. In the prospective study, participants were assigned to cohorts based on the clinical history participants reported in a screening survey and a study questionnaire. For ImmuneRACE Cohort 3, a participant was defined as recovered based on two consecutive negative NP/OP PCR tests, clearance by a healthcare professional, or resolution of symptoms. Mobile phlebotomists in the prospective study collected whole blood, serum and a nasopharyngeal or oropharyngeal swab from every participant. Over a 2-month period, participants in the prospective study had the option of providing additional blood draws and questionnaires. Before DNA extraction, prospective study blood samples were shipped either frozen or at room temperature. In the germline V gene, CDR1 corresponds to MNHEY and CDR2 to SVGEGT. The CDR3 spans 16 residues, from the cysteine through the phenylalanine. CDR3 DNA only is kept here, 48 bases in frame from base 1. The V end loses 5 bases and the J end loses 0 bases, and a stretch of 16 bases separates them.

TCRbeta CDR3 regions were amplified from genomic DNA by means of the immunoSEQ Assay, a bias-controlled multiplex PCR. Regarding the original processing steps: Within the assay, amplification of reference gene primers was used to estimate how many nucleated cells each sample contained. To quantify the absolute abundance of each unique TCRbeta CDR3 rearrangement, sequence reads were collapsed and filtered. Productive Simpson clonality was computed per sample as the square root of Simpson's diversity index over productive rearrangements. Drawn from immuneACCESS, this table holds only the in-frame rearrangements with V and J called that TCRdb kept. Clones are partly lost; checked studies trace under half to an unresolved V gene and leave the rest unexplained. That table is the source of V, J and clone size, and D and trimming were worked out from the DNA. A total of a few hundred thousand clones appear in this sample, 70% to 90% of them only once. Jointly, the top ten make up 1.5% to 2% of the sample.

Notes on this clone: The antigen it binds to is not known. Per-nucleotide qualities are absent, and no much larger clonotype sits a single base away.

The receptor chain draws on TRBV6-2 or TRBV6-3 and TRBJ1-1; the D gene is perhaps TRBD1, on 5 matching bases. The specimen was PBMCs or T cells enriched from blood (not recorded which). The clonotype was recovered from a man aged 35-49 years who had recovered from COVID-19. The CDR3 region reads CASSLMQTVVNTEAFF. The DNA sequence is TGTGCCAGCAGTCTAATGCAGACAGTCGTGAACACTGAAGCTTTCTTT.